This T cell receptor (beta chain) was documented in a study of immune characterization of retroperitoneal liposarcoma. MiXCR, applied by TCRdb to the PCR reads, yields one record per CDR3 protein. The table lists over 9,500 distinct CDR3 sequences, 45% to 55% of them singletons. V gave up 5 bases and J gave up 4 bases; unmatched junction bases: 6. The germline CDR1 and CDR2 sequences are LNHDA and SQIVND (reference sequence). The length of the CDR3 is 15 residues. The chain couples TRBV19 to TRBJ1-3; the match to TRBD1 covers 9 bases. Specimen: tumor tissue. The clonotype originates from a female donor with retroperitoneal liposarcoma. CDR3 in DNA: TGTGCCAGTAGTCGTACAGGGGGCAGGGGAAACACCATATATTTT. Residues: CASSRTGGRGNTIYF.